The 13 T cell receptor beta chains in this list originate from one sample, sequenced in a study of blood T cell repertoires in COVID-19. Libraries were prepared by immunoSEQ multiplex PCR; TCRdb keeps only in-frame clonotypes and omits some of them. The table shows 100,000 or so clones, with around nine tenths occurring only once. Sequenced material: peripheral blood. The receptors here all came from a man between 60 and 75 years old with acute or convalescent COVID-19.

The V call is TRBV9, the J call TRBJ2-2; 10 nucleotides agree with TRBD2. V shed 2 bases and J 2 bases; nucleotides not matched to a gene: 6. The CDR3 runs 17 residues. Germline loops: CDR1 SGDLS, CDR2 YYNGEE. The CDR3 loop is CASSVLAGGINTGELFF. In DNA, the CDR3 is TGTGCCAGCAGCGTTTTAGCGGGAGGCATAAACACCGGGGAGCTGTTTTTT.

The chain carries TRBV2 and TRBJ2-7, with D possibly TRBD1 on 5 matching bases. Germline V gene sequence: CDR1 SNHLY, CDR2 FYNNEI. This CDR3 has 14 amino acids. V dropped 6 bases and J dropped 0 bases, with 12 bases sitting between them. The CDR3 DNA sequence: TGTGCCAGCAGAGAGGACAACACCTCCTACGAGCAGTACTTC. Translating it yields CASREDNTSYEQYF.

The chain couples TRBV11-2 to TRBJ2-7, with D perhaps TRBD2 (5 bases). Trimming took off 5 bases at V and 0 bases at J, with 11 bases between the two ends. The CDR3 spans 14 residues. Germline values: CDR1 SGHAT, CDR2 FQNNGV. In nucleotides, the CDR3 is TGTGCCAGCAGCCTAAAACGGGGCTCCTACGAGCAGTACTTC. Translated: CASSLKRGSYEQYF.

The CDR3: CASSPGLGFTGDTIYF. CDR3 in DNA: TGCGCCAGCAGCCCTGGACTTGGGTTCACGGGGGACACCATATATTTT. The chain joins TRBV5-1 to TRBJ1-3; TRBD1 is a possible D gene (5 bases). CDR3 size: 16 residues. CDR1 SGHRS and CDR2 YFSETQ come from the germline V gene. Trimming removed 4 bases at V and 8 bases at J, with 22 bases between.

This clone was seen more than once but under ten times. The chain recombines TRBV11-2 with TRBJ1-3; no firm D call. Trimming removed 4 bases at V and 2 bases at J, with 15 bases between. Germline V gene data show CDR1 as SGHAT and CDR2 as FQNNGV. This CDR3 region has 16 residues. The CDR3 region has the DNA TGTGCCAGCAGCTGGGGTGCGGGGAGCGCTGGAAACACCATATATTTT. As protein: CASSWGAGSAGNTIYF.

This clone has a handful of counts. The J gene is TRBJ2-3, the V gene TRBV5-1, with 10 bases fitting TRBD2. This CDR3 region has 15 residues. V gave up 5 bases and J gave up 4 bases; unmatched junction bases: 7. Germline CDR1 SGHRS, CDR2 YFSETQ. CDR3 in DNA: TGCGCCAGCAGTCAGCCTAGCGGGGGCCCAGATACGCAGTATTTT. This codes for CASSQPSGGPDTQYF.

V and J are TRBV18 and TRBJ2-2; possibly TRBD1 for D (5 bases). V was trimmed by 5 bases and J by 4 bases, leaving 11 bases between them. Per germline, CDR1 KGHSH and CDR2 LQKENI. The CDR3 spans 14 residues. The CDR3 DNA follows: TGTGCCAGCTCATCCGACAGCATCACCGGGGAGCTGTTTTTT. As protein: CASSSDSITGELFF. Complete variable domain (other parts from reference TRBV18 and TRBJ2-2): NAGVMQNPRHLVRRRGQEARLRCSPMKGHSHVYWYRQLPEEGLKFMVYLQKENIIDESGMPKERFSAEFPKEGPSILRIQQVVRGDSAAYFCASSSDSITGELFFGEGSRLTVL.

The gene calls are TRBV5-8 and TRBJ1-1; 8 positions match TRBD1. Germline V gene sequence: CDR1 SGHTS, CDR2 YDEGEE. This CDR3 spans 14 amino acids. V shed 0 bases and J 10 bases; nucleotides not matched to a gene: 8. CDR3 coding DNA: TGTGCCAGCAGCTTGGTCCAAGGGACAGGAGGAGCTTTCTTT. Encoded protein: CASSLVQGTGGAFF. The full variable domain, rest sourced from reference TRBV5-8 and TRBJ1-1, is EAGVTQSPTHLIKTRGQQATLRCSPISGHTSVYWYQQALGLGLQFLLWYDEGEERNRGNFPPRFSGRQFPNYSSELNVNALELEDSALYLCASSLVQGTGGAFFGQGTRLTVV.

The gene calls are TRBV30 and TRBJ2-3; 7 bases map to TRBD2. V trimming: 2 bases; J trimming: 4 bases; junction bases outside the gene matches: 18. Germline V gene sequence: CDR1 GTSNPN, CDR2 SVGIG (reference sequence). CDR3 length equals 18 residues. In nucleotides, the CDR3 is TGTGCCTGGAGTTCCCCCCCACCCCTGCGGGAGAGAGCAGATACGCAGTATTTT. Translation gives CAWSSPPPLRERADTQYF.

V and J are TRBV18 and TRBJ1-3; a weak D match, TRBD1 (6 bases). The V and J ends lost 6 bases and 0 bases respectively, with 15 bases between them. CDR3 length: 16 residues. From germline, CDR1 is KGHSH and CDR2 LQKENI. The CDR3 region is CASSAGQLLSGNTIYF. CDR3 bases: TGTGCCAGCTCGGCAGGACAGTTACTCTCTGGAAACACCATATATTTT.

The CDR3: CASSLVLSLNTEAFF. The DNA for the CDR3 is TGCGCCAGCAGCTTGGTACTGTCTCTTAACACTGAAGCTTTCTTT. This chain joins TRBV5-1 and TRBJ1-1; no firm D call. Per the germline V gene, CDR1 is SGHRS and CDR2 is YFSETQ. V lost 0 bases, J lost 2 bases, and 11 bases lay in between. The CDR3 contains 15 residues.

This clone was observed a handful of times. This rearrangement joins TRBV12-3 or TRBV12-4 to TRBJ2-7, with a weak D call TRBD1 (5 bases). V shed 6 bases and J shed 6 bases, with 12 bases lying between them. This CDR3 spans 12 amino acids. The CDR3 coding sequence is TGTGCCAGCAGCCGACAGCCCACCGAGCAGTACTTC. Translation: CASSRQPTEQYF.

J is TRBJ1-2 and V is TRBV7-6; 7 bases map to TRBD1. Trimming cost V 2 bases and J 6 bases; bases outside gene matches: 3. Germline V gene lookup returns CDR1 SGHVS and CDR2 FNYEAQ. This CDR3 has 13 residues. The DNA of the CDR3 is TGTGCCAGCAGCTTAAGACAGGGTCATGGCTACACCTTC. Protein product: CASSLRQGHGYTF. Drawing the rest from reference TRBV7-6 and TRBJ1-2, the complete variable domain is GAGVSQSPRYKVTKRGQDVALRCDPISGHVSLYWYRQALGQGPEFLTYFNYEAQQDKSGLPNDRFSAERPEGSISTLTIQRTEQRDSAMYRCASSLRQGHGYTFGSGTRLTVV.